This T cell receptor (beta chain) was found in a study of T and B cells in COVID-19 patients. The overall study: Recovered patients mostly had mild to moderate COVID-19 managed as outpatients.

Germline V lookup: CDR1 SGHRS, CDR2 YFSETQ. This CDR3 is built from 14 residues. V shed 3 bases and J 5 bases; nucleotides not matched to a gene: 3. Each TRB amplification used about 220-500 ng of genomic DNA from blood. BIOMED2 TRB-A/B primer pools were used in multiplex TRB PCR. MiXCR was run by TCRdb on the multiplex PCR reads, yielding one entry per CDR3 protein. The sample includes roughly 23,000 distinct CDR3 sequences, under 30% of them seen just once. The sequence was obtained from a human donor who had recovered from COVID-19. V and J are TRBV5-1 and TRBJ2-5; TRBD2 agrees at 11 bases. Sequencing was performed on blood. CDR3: CASSSGTSGETQYF. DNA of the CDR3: TGCGCCAGCAGCTCAGGGACTAGCGGCGAGACCCAGTACTTC.